What follows are 9 T cell receptor beta chains derived from one specimen sequenced in a study of CD8+ T cells in alopecia areata. RNA was isolated and reverse transcribed to cDNA, the sequencing template. Assay: immunoSEQ multiplex PCR; the TCRdb copy retains only in-frame clones and omits some. The table shows 150,000 to 200,000 clones, with about 55% occurring only once. Described treatment: oral pan-JAK inhibitor, 5-10 mg twice daily. Here the sequenced sample was CD8+ T cells sorted from blood, taken at week 24, from a patient treated with tofacitinib. The receptors originated from a human donor with alopecia areata.

The genes are TRBV29-1 and TRBJ2-1, with TRBD1 matching over 7 bases. The length of the CDR3 is 17 residues. Germline CDR1 SQVTM, CDR2 ANQGSEA. Losses at the gene ends were 0 bases for V and 0 bases for J; bases not matched to a gene: 8. CDR3 bases: TGCAGCGTTGAAGACCCTCAGACAGGGAGCTCCTACAATGAGCAGTTCTTC. It is translated as CSVEDPQTGSSYNEQFF.

This clone was detected only a few times. The chain carries TRBV4-3 and TRBJ1-2; D is undetermined. Germline V gene lookup returns CDR1 LGHNA and CDR2 YSLEER. There are 15 residues in the CDR3. Trimming removed 0 bases at V and 2 bases at J, with 10 bases between. CDR3 protein: CASSQDSVSNYGYTF. The CDR3 region has the DNA TGCGCCAGCAGCCAAGATAGTGTCAGCAACTATGGCTACACCTTC.

The chain is built from TRBV4-3 and TRBJ1-4, with D perhaps matching TRBD1 (5 bases). CDR3 size: 16 residues. V was pared by 1 base and J by 5 bases, with 14 bases between. The germline V gene has CDR1 LGHNA and CDR2 YSLEER. CDR3 region: CASSQARGVINEKLFF. CDR3 coding DNA: TGCGCCAGCAGCCAAGCGAGGGGTGTCATCAATGAAAAACTGTTTTTT.

The chain combines TRBV7-9 with TRBJ2-6; 9 nucleotides align to TRBD1. The CDR3 has 18 amino acids. CDR1 is SEHNR, CDR2 FQNEAQ, per germline (reference sequence). Trimming removed 5 bases from V and 1 base from J; junction bases left unmatched: 9. The CDR3 reads CASSPPGTGKSGANVLTF. CDR3 coding DNA: TGTGCCAGCAGCCCTCCCGGGACAGGGAAATCTGGGGCCAACGTCCTGACTTTC. The full variable domain, with the rest looked up from reference TRBV7-9 and TRBJ2-6, is DTGVSQNPRHKITKRGQNVTFRCDPISEHNRLYWYRQTLGQGPEFLTYFQNEAQLEKSRLLSDRFSAERPKGSFSTLEIQRTEQGDSAMYLCASSPPGTGKSGANVLTFGAGSRLTVL.

This clone was observed once. V and J are TRBV5-6 and TRBJ2-7, with D tentatively TRBD1 or TRBD2 (5 bases each). V lost 0 bases, J lost 10 bases, and 8 bases lay in between. Per the germline V gene, CDR1 is SGHDT and CDR2 is YYEEEE. The CDR3 spans 11 residues. The CDR3 is CASSLGDHQYF. In nucleotides, the CDR3 is TGTGCCAGCAGCTTGGGGGACCATCAGTACTTC.

This chain links TRBV29-1 with TRBJ2-5, with D possibly TRBD2 on 6 matching bases. Germline CDR1 is SQVTM and CDR2 is ANQGSEA. V lost 3 bases and J 0 bases, leaving 8 bases between the germline ends. This CDR3 contains 13 residues. CDR3 bases: TGCAGCGTTGATTCGGGGGACCAAGAGACCCAGTACTTC. It codes for CSVDSGDQETQYF.

This chain uses TRBV27 with TRBJ1-5; a possible D gene is TRBD1 (6 bases). The V end lost 5 bases, the J end lost 3 bases, and 17 bases lay between the germline ends. Germline assignment: CDR1 MNHEY and CDR2 SMNVEV (reference sequence). This CDR3 has 16 residues. The CDR3 reads CASSPAGLGANQPQHF. The CDR3 nucleotides are TGTGCCAGCAGTCCAGCAGGGTTGGGGGCCAATCAGCCCCAGCATTTT.

The V gene is TRBV9, the J gene TRBJ1-1; TRBD1 is a possible D gene (6 bases). The CDR3 runs to 14 residues. Germline V CDR1 and CDR2: SGDLS, YYNGEE. V was clipped by 0 bases and J by 4 bases, with 10 bases between them. CDR3 in DNA: TGTGCCAGCAGCGTAGGTAGGGGGGGCACTGAAGCTTTCTTT. Its translation: CASSVGRGGTEAFF. Full variable domain (outside the CDR3, taken from reference TRBV9 and TRBJ1-1): DSGVTQTPKHLITATGQRVTLRCSPRSGDLSVYWYQQSLDQGLQFLIQYYNGEERAKGNILERFSAQQFPDLHSELNLSSLELGDSALYFCASSVGRGGTEAFFGQGTRLTVV.

The rearrangement uses TRBV27 and TRBJ1-6; 8 nucleotides agree with TRBD1. Losses at the gene ends were 5 bases for V and 5 bases for J; bases not matched to a gene: 11. This CDR3 contains 17 residues. The germline V gene has CDR1 MNHEY and CDR2 SMNVEV (reference sequence). The CDR3 loop is CASSTWNRDRNNSPLHF. CDR3 coding DNA: TGTGCCAGCAGTACCTGGAACCGGGACAGGAATAATTCACCCCTCCACTTT.